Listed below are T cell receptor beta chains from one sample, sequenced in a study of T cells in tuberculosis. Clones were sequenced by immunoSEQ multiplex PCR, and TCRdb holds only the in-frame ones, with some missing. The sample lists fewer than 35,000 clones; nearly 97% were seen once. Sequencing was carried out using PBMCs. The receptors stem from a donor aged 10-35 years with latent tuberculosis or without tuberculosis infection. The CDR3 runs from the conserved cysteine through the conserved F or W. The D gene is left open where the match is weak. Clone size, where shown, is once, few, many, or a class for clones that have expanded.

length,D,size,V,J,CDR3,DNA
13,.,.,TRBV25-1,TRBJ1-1,CASTFRDNTEAFF,TGTGCCAGCACCTTTCGGGATAACACTGAAGCTTTCTTT
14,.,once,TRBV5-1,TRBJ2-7,CASSGTPSSYEQYF,TGCGCCAGCAGTGGGACACCTTCGTCCTACGAGCAGTACTTC
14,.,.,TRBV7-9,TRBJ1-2,CASTSDRRNYGYTF,TGTGCCAGCACCTCCGACAGACGTAACTATGGCTACACCTTC
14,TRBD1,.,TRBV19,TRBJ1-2,CASSGRTGDYGYTF,TGTGCCAGTAGTGGTAGGACAGGGGATTATGGCTACACCTTC
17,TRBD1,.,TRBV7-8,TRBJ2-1,CASSADRDSRSYNEQFF,TGTGCCAGCAGCGCAGATAGGGACAGTCGCTCCTACAATGAGCAGTTCTTC
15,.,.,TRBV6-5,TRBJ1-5,CASSYPSGANQPQHF,TGTGCCAGCAGTTACCCCTCAGGGGCTAATCAGCCCCAGCATTTT
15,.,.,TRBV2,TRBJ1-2,CASSPRGRANYGYTF,TGTGCCAGCAGTCCCCGCGGGAGGGCTAACTATGGCTACACCTTC
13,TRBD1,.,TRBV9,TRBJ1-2,CASSNTGGNGYTF,TGTGCCAGCAGCAATACAGGGGGCAATGGCTACACCTTC
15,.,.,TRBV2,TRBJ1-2,CASSEATYSYYGYTF,TGTGCCAGCAGTGAAGCCACGTACAGCTACTATGGCTACACCTTC
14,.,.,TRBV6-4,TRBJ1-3,CASSAPLVGNTIYF,TGTGCCAGCAGTGCCCCACTCGTCGGAAACACCATATATTTT
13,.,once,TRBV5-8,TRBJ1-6,CASSFVAISTLHF,TGTGCCAGCAGCTTCGTGGCCATTTCAACCCTCCACTTT
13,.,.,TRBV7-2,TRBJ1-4,CASSLGPGKKLFF,TGTGCCAGCAGCTTAGGGCCGGGGAAAAAACTGTTTTTT
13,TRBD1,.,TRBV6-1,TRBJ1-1,CASRGDRGFQAFF,TGTGCCAGCAGGGGGGACAGGGGGTTCCAAGCTTTCTTT
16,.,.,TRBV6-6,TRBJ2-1,CASRESLATSYNEQFF,TGTGCCAGCAGAGAATCCCTAGCGACCTCCTACAATGAGCAGTTCTTC
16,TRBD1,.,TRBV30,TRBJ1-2,CAWSFPDRGLIYGYTF,TGTGCCTGGAGTTTCCCCGACAGGGGGCTGATCTATGGCTACACCTTC
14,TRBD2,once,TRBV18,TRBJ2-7,CASSTGGLPYEQYF,TGTGCCAGCTCAACCGGGGGGTTACCCTACGAGCAGTACTTC
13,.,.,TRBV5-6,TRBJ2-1,CASSLLSRNEQFF,TGTGCCAGCAGCTTGCTTTCTAGGAATGAGCAGTTCTTC
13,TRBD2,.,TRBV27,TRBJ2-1,CASHVAGGNEQFF,TGTGCCAGTCATGTAGCGGGGGGGAATGAGCAGTTCTTC
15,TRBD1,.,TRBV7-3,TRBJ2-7,CASSLTGQGIYEQYF,TGTGCCAGCAGCTTAACGGGACAGGGTATCTACGAGCAGTACTTC
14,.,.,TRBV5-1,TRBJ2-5,CASSAGTVQETQYF,TGCGCCAGCAGCGCGGGGACGGTACAAGAGACCCAGTACTTC
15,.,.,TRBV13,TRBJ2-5,CASTKPEGRRETQYF,TGTGCCAGCACCAAACCTGAGGGGAGGAGGGAGACCCAGTACTTC
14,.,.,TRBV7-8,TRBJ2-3,CASSLGTSTDTQYF,TGTGCCAGCAGCTTAGGGACTAGCACAGATACGCAGTATTTT
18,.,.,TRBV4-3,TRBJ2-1,CASSLGASAGLLRGEQFF,TGCGCCAGCAGTCTCGGGGCGTCCGCCGGACTACTACGAGGGGAGCAGTTCTTC
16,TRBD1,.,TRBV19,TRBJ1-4,CASSIRQGATNEKLFF,TGTGCCAGTAGTATCAGACAGGGGGCAACTAATGAAAAACTGTTTTTT
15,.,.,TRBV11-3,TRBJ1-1,CASSLGSDRNTEAFF,TGTGCCAGCAGCTTAGGTTCAGACAGAAACACTGAAGCTTTCTTT
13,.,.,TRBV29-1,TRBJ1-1,CSVPPRGYTEAFF,TGCAGCGTCCCTCCTCGGGGTTACACTGAAGCTTTCTTT
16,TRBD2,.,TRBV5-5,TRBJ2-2,CASSLSGRPNTGELFF,TGTGCCAGCAGCTTGAGCGGGAGGCCGAACACCGGGGAGCTGTTTTTT
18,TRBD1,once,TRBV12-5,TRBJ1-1,CASGLRGLQGGMNTEAFF,TGTGCTAGTGGTTTGAGGGGACTCCAAGGGGGCATGAACACTGAAGCTTTCTTT
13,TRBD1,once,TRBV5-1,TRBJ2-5,CASSVGTEETQYF,TGCGCCAGCAGCGTTGGGACAGAAGAGACCCAGTACTTC
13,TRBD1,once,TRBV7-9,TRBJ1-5,CAVADRADQPQHF,TGTGCCGTAGCGGACAGGGCGGATCAGCCCCAGCATTTT
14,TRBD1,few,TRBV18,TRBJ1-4,CASSPTQGKEKLFF,TGTGCCAGCTCACCCACACAGGGGAAGGAAAAACTGTTTTTT
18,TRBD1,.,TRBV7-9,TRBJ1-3,CASSSLNLTGNLRNTIYF,TGTGCCAGCAGCTCCTTAAATTTGACAGGGAACCTTAGAAACACCATATATTTT
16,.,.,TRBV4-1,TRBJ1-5,CASSQGTGFSNQPQHF,TGCGCCAGCAGCCAAGGCACAGGGTTTAGCAATCAGCCCCAGCATTTT
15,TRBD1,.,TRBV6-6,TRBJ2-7,CASSYHLGQGNEQYF,TGTGCCAGCAGTTACCATCTGGGACAGGGGAACGAGCAGTACTTC
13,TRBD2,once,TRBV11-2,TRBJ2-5,CASSSAGVETQYF,TGTGCCAGCAGCTCAGCGGGGGTAGAGACCCAGTACTTC
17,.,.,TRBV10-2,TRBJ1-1,CASSESTWGGRNTEAFF,TGCGCCAGCAGTGAGTCGACTTGGGGCGGGAGGAACACTGAAGCTTTCTTT
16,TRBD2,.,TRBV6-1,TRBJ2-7,CASSEAPSGGAYEQYF,TGTGCCAGCAGTGAAGCCCCTAGCGGGGGGGCCTACGAGCAGTACTTC